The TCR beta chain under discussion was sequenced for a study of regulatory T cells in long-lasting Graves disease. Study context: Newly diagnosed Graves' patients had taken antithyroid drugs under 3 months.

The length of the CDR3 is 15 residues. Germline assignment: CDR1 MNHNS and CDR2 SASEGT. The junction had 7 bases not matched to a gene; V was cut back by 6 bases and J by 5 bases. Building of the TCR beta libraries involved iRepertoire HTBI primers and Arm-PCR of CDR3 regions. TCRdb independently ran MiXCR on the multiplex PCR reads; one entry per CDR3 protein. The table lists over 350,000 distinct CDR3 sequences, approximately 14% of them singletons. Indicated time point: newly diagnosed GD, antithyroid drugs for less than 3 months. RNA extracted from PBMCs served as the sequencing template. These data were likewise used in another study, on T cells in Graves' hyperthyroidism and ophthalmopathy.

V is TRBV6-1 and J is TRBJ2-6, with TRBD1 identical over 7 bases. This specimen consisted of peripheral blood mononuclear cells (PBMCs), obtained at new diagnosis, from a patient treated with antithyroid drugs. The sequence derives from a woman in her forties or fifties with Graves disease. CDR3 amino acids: CASSLTGDRANVLTF. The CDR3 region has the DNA TGTGCCAGCAGCCTCACAGGGGATCGGGCCAACGTCCTGACTTTC.